The clone carrying this T cell receptor (beta chain) was counted many times. No antigen is known for it. These data come from a study of T cell repertoires in cytomegalovirus infection. From germline, CDR1 is SGHAT and CDR2 FQNNGV. The CDR3 length is 13 residues. Trimming pared 0 bases from V and 6 bases from J, leaving 5 bases between. Study-wide results and limits: Using cumulative public TCR beta family frequency, the authors identified those who carried CMV together with the relevant HLA.

TCRdb re-derived calls from the reads in MiXCR, one entry per CDR3 protein. This table has hundreds of thousands of distinct CDR3 sequences, about a third appearing once. Sequencing was performed on PBMCs. V is TRBV11-2 and J is TRBJ2-2; D is undetermined. The source is a human donor in good health (CMV status not recorded). Some clones in this sample may be carry-over from other donors' samples. The CDR3 reads CASSLDIAGELFF. The DNA for the CDR3 is TGTGCCAGCAGCTTAGATATCGCCGGGGAGCTGTTTTTT. Complete variable domain (other parts from reference TRBV11-2 and TRBJ2-2): EAGVAQSPRYKIIEKRQSVAFWCNPISGHATLYWYQQILGQGPKLLIQFQNNGVVDDSQLPKDRFSAERLKGVDSTLKIQPAKLEDSAVYLCASSLDIAGELFFGEGSRLTVL.